Presented here are 20 T cell receptor beta chains from one specimen sequenced in a study of cytomegalovirus exposure and HLA in healthy donors. In the PCR, 60 Vbeta and 13 Jbeta primers were used. Clones were read by immunoSEQ multiplex PCR, and TCRdb kept only the in-frame ones, dropping some. The table for this sample gives 55,000 to 85,000 clones. Sequences were obtained from PBMCs. These TCRs come from a woman under 40 in good health and CMV-seronegative.

The rearrangement uses TRBV27 and TRBJ1-5; 7 bases are shared with TRBD1. Germline V gene data show CDR1 as MNHEY and CDR2 as SMNVEV (reference sequence). This CDR3 has 16 residues. The J segment lost 1 base and the V segment lost 6 bases, leaving 9 bases of the junction unmatched. In nucleotides, the CDR3 is TGTGCCAGCAGCAGTCTTGGGACAGTAAGCAATCAGCCCCAGCATTTT. Protein: CASSSLGTVSNQPQHF.

The V call is TRBV7-6, the J call TRBJ1-4; D is perhaps TRBD1 (6 bases). The germline CDR1 and CDR2 sequences are SGHVS and FNYEAQ. The CDR3 extends over 14 amino acids. With 4 bases removed from V and 7 bases from J, the gap between germline ends came to 13 bases. As DNA, the CDR3 is TGTGCCAGCAGCTCCAGGGGAGTCGGTGAAAAACTGTTTTTT. Its protein product is CASSSRGVGEKLFF.

V is TRBV4-1 and J is TRBJ1-5; D is possibly TRBD1 (6 bases). The V gene lost 0 bases and the J gene lost 6 bases, with 15 bases spanning the gap. Germline values: CDR1 MGHRA, CDR2 YSYEKL. The CDR3 length is 16 residues. Written as DNA, the CDR3 is TGCGCCAGCAGCCAAGAAGGGGGAGCCCGGGGTCAGCCCCAGCATTTT. Its translation: CASSQEGGARGQPQHF.

The chain carries TRBV9 and TRBJ2-6; weak D call: TRBD1 (5 bases). Trimming removed 4 bases from V and 0 bases from J, with 8 bases in between. Looked up from germline, CDR1 is SGDLS and CDR2 is YYNGEE. The CDR3 runs to 15 residues. The CDR3 DNA follows: TGTGCCAGCAGCAAAGGGGTCTCTGGGGCCAACGTCCTGACTTTC. Encoded protein: CASSKGVSGANVLTF.

The chain has TRBV5-1 and TRBJ1-3; D unclear. The V gene lost 4 bases and the J gene lost 0 bases, with 8 bases spanning the gap. The CDR3 sequence is 14 residues long. Germline values: CDR1 SGHRS, CDR2 YFSETQ. The CDR3 DNA reads as TGCGCCAGCAGCACGGGGAGCTCTGGAAACACCATATATTTT. Amino acid sequence: CASSTGSSGNTIYF.

This chain joins TRBV11-1 and TRBJ2-7; 11 positions agree with TRBD2. Germline-derived CDR1 and CDR2 are SGHAT and FQDESV (reference sequence). The CDR3 sequence is 14 residues long. The trim removed 5 bases at V and 3 bases at J, leaving 3 bases unmatched. The CDR3 DNA sequence: TGTGCCAGCAGCACTAGCGGGGGTGTCTACGAGCAGTACTTC. This encodes CASSTSGGVYEQYF.

The chain links TRBV9 to TRBJ2-1; D may be TRBD2 (6 bases). V was pared by 4 bases and J by 2 bases, with 13 bases between. Per the germline V gene, CDR1 is SGDLS and CDR2 is YYNGEE. The CDR3 runs to 15 residues. The CDR3 region has the DNA TGTGCCAGCAGCACGGGACTGACTGCCTACAATGAGCAGTTCTTC. Its translation is CASSTGLTAYNEQFF.

The V call is TRBV27, the J call TRBJ2-1; perhaps TRBD2 as D (6 bases). V was trimmed by 2 bases and J by 4 bases, leaving 12 bases between them. Germline loops: CDR1 MNHEY, CDR2 SMNVEV (reference sequence). This CDR3 spans 15 amino acids. The CDR3 loop reads CASSLMRDLYNEQFF. DNA for the CDR3: TGTGCCAGCAGTTTAATGCGGGACCTGTACAATGAGCAGTTCTTC.

The chain joins TRBV4-2 to TRBJ1-2; tentative D call: TRBD1 (5 bases). The CDR3 contains 16 residues. Looked up from germline, CDR1 is LGHNA and CDR2 is YNFKEQ. Trimming shortened V by 5 bases and J by 1 base, and 17 bases separated the two germline ends. CDR3 sequence reads: CASSDLEQGYNYGYTF. The CDR3, as DNA: TGTGCCAGCAGCGACCTGGAGCAGGGCTATAACTATGGCTACACCTTC.

The chain recombines TRBV5-1 with TRBJ2-3; TRBD2 aligns across 15 bases. V was pared by 7 bases and J by 2 bases, with 11 bases of the junction left unmatched. The length of the CDR3 is 18 residues. Per the germline V gene, CDR1 is SGHRS and CDR2 is YFSETQ. The CDR3: CASAPGLAGGPDTDTQYF. DNA for the CDR3: TGCGCCAGCGCCCCAGGACTAGCGGGAGGGCCGGACACAGATACGCAGTATTTT.

The chain couples TRBV4-3 to TRBJ2-1, with TRBD1 matching over 7 bases. The germline V gene has CDR1 LGHNA and CDR2 YSLEER. V was clipped by 3 bases and J by 6 bases; unmatched bases: 8. This CDR3 region has 15 residues. The CDR3, as DNA: TGCGCCAGCAGCCAGGCCAGAACAGGGGCCAATGAGCAGTTCTTC. Translation: CASSQARTGANEQFF.

This chain links TRBV7-9 with TRBJ2-7; TRBD2 is a possible D gene (5 bases). V dropped 8 bases and J dropped 3 bases, with 14 bases sitting between them. CDR3 size: 13 residues. The germline V gene has CDR1 SEHNR and CDR2 FQNEAQ (reference sequence). CDR3 nucleotide sequence: TGTGCCAGCTCCTACGAGGGTAGCTACGAGCAGTACTTC. It specifies CASSYEGSYEQYF.

The rearrangement uses TRBV6-6 and TRBJ1-4, with a possible D match to TRBD1 (5 bases). V was pared by 6 bases and J by 8 bases, with 16 bases between. The CDR3 contains 14 residues. CDR1 is MNHNY, CDR2 SVGAGI, per germline (reference sequence). The CDR3 reads CASSPTGVDEKLFF. CDR3 nucleotide sequence: TGTGCCAGCAGCCCCACGGGGGTGGACGAAAAACTGTTTTTT.

This chain uses TRBV4-1 with TRBJ2-7; TRBD1 is a possible D gene (5 bases). Trimming took 7 bases from V and 5 from J, leaving 15 bases between them. CDR1 is MGHRA and CDR2 is YSYEKL in the germline V gene. The CDR3 has 13 amino acids. CDR3 nucleotides: TGCGCCAGCAACAATCAGGGCTTGGACGAGCAGTACTTC. Residues: CASNNQGLDEQYF.

The chain has TRBV2 and TRBJ1-5; tentative D call: TRBD1 (5 bases). The germline V gene encodes CDR1 SNHLY and CDR2 FYNNEI. CDR3 length: 14 amino acids. V was shortened by 4 bases and J by 8 bases, with 15 bases between the two germline ends. In DNA, the CDR3 is TGTGCCAGCAGTGCCGCCAGGCTAGGGGAGCCCCAGCATTTT. It encodes CASSAARLGEPQHF.

This chain joins TRBV7-9 and TRBJ2-2; tentative D call: TRBD2 (5 bases). CDR3 length equals 15 residues. Germline V gene sequence: CDR1 SEHNR, CDR2 FQNEAQ (reference sequence). V was shortened by 1 base and J by 5 bases, with 11 bases between the two germline ends. This CDR3 is CASSLVEVRTGELFF. CDR3 sequence (DNA): TGTGCCAGCAGCTTAGTGGAGGTTCGGACCGGGGAGCTGTTTTTT.

In regard to this clone: One end of the junction is discordant with germline, which a read error may explain. J is TRBJ2-7 and V is TRBV7-8; 11 bases fit TRBD2. This CDR3 has 15 amino acids. In germline, CDR1 is SGHVS, CDR2 FQNEAQ. The CDR3 coding sequence is TGTGCCAGCAGCCTAGCGGGAGGCCTCTCCTACGAGCAGTACTTC. Its translation: CASSLAGGLSYEQYF.

The chain joins TRBV7-3 to TRBJ2-1; the D is unclear. Trimming stripped 2 bases from V and 4 bases from J, with 6 bases between. The germline V gene has CDR1 SGHTA and CDR2 FQGTGA. The length of the CDR3 is 13 residues. The chain's CDR3 is CASSLQEYNEQFF. The CDR3 nucleotides read TGTGCCAGCAGCTTACAAGAGTACAATGAGCAGTTCTTC. The whole variable domain, remainder taken from reference TRBV7-3 and TRBJ2-1, is GAGVSQTPSNKVTEKGKYVELRCDPISGHTALYWYRQSLGQGPEFLIYFQGTGAADDSGLPNDRFFAVRPEGSVSTLKIQRTERGDSAVYLCASSLQEYNEQFFGPGTRLTVL.

The CDR3 nucleotides read TGCGCCAGCAGCCACACTCCTAGCGGAGAAGAGACCCAGTACTTC. Its translation is CASSHTPSGEETQYF. The chain uses TRBV4-1 and TRBJ2-5, with 7 bases matching TRBD2. This CDR3 has 15 amino acids. The V and J ends lost 3 bases and 3 bases, in that order; junction bases with no gene match: 7. CDR1 MGHRA and CDR2 YSYEKL come from the germline V gene.

V is TRBV27 and J is TRBJ1-4; D is perhaps TRBD1 (5 bases). Trimming stripped 6 bases from V and 3 bases from J, with 14 bases between. Germline assignment: CDR1 MNHEY and CDR2 SMNVEV (reference sequence). CDR3 length equals 15 residues. The CDR3 is CASSPTSRANEKLFF. For the CDR3, the DNA is TGTGCCAGCAGCCCCACGTCCAGGGCTAATGAAAAACTGTTTTTT. Full variable domain (missing parts from reference TRBV27 and TRBJ1-4): EAQVTQNPRYLITVTGKKLTVTCSQNMNHEYMSWYRQDPGLGLRQIYYSMNVEVTDKGDVPEGYKVSRKEKRNFPLILESPSPNQTSLYFCASSPTSRANEKLFFGSGTQLSVL.